This T cell receptor beta chain is from a study of T cell repertoires in cytomegalovirus infection. This clonotype came up a few times. Its antigen is undetermined. TCRdb ran MiXCR on the reads and lists one entry per CDR3 protein. The sample lists 110,000 or so distinct CDR3 sequences, 30% to 35% occurring once. From germline, CDR1 is MNHEY and CDR2 SMNVEV (reference sequence). The V gene lost 6 bases and the J gene lost 0 bases, with 12 bases spanning the gap. This CDR3 spans 15 amino acids. The receptor was derived from a human donor in good health (CMV status not recorded). Some clones in this sample may be carry-over from other donors' samples. Sequences were derived from CD8+ T cells from cultured PBMCs, sampled from culture after CMV antigen stimulation. The chain is built from TRBV27 and TRBJ2-1; D is unresolved. The CDR3 nucleotides read TGTGCCAGCAGCCGAACTGTTAGCTCCTACAATGAGCAGTTCTTC. Amino acids: CASSRTVSSYNEQFF.